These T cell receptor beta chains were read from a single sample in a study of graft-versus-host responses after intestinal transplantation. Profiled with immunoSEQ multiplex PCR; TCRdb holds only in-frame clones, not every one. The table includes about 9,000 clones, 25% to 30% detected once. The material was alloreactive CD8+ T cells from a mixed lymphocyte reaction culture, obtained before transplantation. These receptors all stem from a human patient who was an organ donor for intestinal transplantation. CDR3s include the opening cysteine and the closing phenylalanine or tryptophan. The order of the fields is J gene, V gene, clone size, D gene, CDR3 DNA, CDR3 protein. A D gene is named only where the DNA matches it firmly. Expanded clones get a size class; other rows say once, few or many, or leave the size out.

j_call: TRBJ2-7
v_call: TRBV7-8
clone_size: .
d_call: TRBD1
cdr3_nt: TGTGCCAGCAGCTTTGGGACAGGCGAGCAGTACTTC
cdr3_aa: CASSFGTGEQYF

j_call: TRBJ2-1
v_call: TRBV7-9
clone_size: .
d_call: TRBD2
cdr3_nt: TGTGCCAGCAGCTTCATTAGCGGGGGGGAATGGAATGAGCAGTTCTTC
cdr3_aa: CASSFISGGEWNEQFF

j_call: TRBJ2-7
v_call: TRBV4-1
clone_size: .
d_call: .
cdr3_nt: TGCGCCAGCAGTTTGGACTTAAGCTCCTACGAGCAGTACTTC
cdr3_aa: CASSLDLSSYEQYF

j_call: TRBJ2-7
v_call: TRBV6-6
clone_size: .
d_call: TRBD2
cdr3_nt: TGTGCCAGCAGTTCGGGGGGATCCTACGAGCAGTACTTC
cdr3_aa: CASSSGGSYEQYF

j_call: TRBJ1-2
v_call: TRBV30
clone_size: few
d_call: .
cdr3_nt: TGTGCCTGGAGTGTTGACAGCGCTTGGGGCTACACCTTC
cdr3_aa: CAWSVDSAWGYTF

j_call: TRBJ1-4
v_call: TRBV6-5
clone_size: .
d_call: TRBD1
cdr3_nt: TGTGCCAGCAGTTACCTTGACAGGGGAGGTGAAAAACTGTTTTTT
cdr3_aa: CASSYLDRGGEKLFF

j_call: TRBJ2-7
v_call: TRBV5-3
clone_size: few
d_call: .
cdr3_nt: TGTGCCAGCAGCTCCCAGTACGAGCAGTACTTC
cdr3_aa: CASSSQYEQYF

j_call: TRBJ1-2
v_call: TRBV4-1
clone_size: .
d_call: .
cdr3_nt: TGCGCCAGCAGCCCATGGGACACCATCATAGCTAACTATGGCTACACCTTC
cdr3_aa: CASSPWDTIIANYGYTF

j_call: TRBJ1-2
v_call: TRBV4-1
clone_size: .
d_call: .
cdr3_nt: TGCGCCAGCAGCCAAGATAGGGCAGGGGAAGGCTACACCTTC
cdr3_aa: CASSQDRAGEGYTF

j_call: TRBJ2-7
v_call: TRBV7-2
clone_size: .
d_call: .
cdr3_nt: TGTGCCAGCAGCCCCGGTTACGAGCAGTACTTC
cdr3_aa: CASSPGYEQYF

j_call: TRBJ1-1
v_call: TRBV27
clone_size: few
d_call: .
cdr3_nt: TGTGCCAGCAGTTTGGGAGGGGATAGCGTAGCTTTCTTT
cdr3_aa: CASSLGGDSVAFF

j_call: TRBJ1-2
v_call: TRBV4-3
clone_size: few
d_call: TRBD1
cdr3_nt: TGCGCCAGCAGCCTTGGGACAGGGAGTGATAACTATGGCTACACCTTC
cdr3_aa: CASSLGTGSDNYGYTF

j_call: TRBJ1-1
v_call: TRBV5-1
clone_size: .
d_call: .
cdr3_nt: TGCGCCAGCAGCTTGTGGGTGGGGGGTGTTGAAGCTTTCTTT
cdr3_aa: CASSLWVGGVEAFF

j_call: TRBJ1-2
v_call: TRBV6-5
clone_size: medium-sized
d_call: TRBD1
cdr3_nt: TGTGCCAGCAGTACCCGGGACAGGGCTCGAGGCTACACCTTC
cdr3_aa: CASSTRDRARGYTF

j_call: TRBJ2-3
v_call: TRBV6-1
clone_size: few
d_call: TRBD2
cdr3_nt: TGTGCCAGCAGTGAGGTTTGGGGACTAGCGGCAGATACGCAGTATTTT
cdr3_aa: CASSEVWGLAADTQYF

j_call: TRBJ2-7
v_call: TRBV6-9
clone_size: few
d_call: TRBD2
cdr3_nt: TGTGCCAGCAGCCTCGGACTAGCGGATGTTCCCTACGAGCAGTACTTC
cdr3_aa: CASSLGLADVPYEQYF

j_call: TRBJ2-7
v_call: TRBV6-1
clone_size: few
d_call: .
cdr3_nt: TGTGCCAGCAGGGAAGCTTCGCGGTGGGGGGGCTTGCCATACGAGCAGTACTTC
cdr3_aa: CASREASRWGGLPYEQYF

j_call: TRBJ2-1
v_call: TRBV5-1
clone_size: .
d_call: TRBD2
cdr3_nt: TGCGCCAGCAGCTTATCTTCTAGCGGGAGTCTCAACAATGAGCAGTTCTTC
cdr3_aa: CASSLSSSGSLNNEQFF

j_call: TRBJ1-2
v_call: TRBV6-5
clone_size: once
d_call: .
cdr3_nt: TGTGCCAGCAGTCCCCGAGCTAGAACTAACTATGGCTACACCTTC
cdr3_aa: CASSPRARTNYGYTF

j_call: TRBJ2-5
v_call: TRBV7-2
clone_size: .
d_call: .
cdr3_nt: TGTGCCAGCAGCCGCCGGGACGAGCAAGAGACCCAGTACTTC
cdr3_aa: CASSRRDEQETQYF

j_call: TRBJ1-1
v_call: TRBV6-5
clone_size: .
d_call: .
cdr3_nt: TGTGCCTCGCGCGGGAGGCGGTTGAACACTGAAGCTTTCTTT
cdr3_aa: CASRGRRLNTEAFF

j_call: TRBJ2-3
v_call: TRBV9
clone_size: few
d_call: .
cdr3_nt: TGTGCCAGCAGCGTAGGATCAGGCACAGATACGCAGTATTTT
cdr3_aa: CASSVGSGTDTQYF

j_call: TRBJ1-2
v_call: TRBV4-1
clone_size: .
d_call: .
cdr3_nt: TGCGCCAGCAGCCAAGATCGAGGGGGTTACGATGGCTACACCTTC
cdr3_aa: CASSQDRGGYDGYTF

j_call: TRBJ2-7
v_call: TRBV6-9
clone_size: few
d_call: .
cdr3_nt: TGTGCCAGCAGTCCGGACCCTTACGAGCAGTACTTC
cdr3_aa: CASSPDPYEQYF

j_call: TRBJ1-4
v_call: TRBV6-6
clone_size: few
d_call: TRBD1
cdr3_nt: TGTGCCAGCAGTTACCTTGACAGGGGAGGTGAAAAACTGTTTTTT
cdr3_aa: CASSYLDRGGEKLFF

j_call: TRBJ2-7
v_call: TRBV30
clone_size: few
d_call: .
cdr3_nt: TGTGCCTGGGGGTCGGGCTTCTCCTACGAGCAGTACTTC
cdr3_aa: CAWGSGFSYEQYF

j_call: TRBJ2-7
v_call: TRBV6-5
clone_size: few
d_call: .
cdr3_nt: TGTGCCACGCGACGGGATGAGGGCTCCTACGAGCAGTACTTC
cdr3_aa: CATRRDEGSYEQYF

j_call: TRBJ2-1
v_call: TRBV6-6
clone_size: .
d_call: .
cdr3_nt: TGTGCCAGCAGTCCATACGCGGGGTTCAATGAGCAGTTCTTC
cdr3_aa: CASSPYAGFNEQFF

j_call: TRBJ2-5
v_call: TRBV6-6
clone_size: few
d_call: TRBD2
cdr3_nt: TGTGCCAGCAGTCCTCTAGCGGGAGGGAAAGAGACCCAGTACTTC
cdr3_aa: CASSPLAGGKETQYF

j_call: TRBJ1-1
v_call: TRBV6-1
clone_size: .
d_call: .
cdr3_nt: TGTGCCAGCAGTTTGGGACATACTGAAGCTTTCTTT
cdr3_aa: CASSLGHTEAFF

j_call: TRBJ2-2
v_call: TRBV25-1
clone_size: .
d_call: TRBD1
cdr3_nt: TGTGCCAGCAGTGCCTTGACAGGGGAAGACACCGGGGAGCTGTTTTTT
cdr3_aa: CASSALTGEDTGELFF

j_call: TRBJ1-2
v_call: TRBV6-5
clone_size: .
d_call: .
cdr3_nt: TGTGCCAGCAGCGACATGTATGGCTACACCTTC
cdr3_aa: CASSDMYGYTF